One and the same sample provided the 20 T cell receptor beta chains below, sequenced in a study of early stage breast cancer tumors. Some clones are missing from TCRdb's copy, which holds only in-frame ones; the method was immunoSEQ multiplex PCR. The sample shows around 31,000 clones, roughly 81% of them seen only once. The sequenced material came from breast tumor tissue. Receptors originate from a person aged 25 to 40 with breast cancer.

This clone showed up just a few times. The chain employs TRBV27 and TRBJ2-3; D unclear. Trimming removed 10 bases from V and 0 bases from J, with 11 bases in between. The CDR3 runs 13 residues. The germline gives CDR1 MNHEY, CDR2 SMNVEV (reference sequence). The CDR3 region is CATGRASTDTQYF. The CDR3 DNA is TGTGCCACCGGTAGGGCTAGCACAGATACGCAGTATTTT.

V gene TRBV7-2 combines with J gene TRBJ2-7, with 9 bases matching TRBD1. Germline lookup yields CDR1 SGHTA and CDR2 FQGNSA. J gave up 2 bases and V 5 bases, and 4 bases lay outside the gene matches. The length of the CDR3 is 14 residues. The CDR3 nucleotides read TGTGCCAGCAGCATCGACAGGGGGGCCTACGAGCAGTACTTC. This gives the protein CASSIDRGAYEQYF.

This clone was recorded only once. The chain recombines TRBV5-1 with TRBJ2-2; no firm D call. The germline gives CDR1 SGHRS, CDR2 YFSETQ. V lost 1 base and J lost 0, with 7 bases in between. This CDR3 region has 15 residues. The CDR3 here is CASSLSDTNTGELFF. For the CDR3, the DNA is TGCGCCAGCAGCTTGTCAGACACGAACACCGGGGAGCTGTTTTTT. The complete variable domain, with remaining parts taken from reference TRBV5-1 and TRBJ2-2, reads KAGVTQTPRYLIKTRGQQVTLSCSPISGHRSVSWYQQTPGQGLQFLFEYFSETQRNKGNFPGRFSGRQFSNSRSEMNVSTLELGDSALYLCASSLSDTNTGELFFGEGSRLTVL.

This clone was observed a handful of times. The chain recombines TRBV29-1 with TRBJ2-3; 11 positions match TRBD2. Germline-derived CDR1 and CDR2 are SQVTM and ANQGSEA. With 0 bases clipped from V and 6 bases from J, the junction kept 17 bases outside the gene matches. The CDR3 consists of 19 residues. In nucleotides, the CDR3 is TGCAGCGTTGAAGATCGACTAGCGGGGATCCCTTTGATACCGGATACGCAGTATTTT. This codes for CSVEDRLAGIPLIPDTQYF.

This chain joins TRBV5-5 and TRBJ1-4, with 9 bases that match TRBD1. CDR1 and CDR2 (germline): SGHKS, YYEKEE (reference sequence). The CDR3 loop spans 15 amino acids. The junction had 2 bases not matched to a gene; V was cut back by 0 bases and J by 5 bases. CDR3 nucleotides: TGTGCCAGCAGCTTGGGGGACAGGGACAATGAAAAACTGTTTTTT. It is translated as CASSLGDRDNEKLFF.

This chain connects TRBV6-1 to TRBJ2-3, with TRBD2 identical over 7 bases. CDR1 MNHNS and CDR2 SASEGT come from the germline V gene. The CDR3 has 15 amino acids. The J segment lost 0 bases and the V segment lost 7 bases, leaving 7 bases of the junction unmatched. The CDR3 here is CASNGAGSSTDTQYF. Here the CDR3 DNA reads TGTGCCAGCAACGGAGCGGGATCTAGCACAGATACGCAGTATTTT.

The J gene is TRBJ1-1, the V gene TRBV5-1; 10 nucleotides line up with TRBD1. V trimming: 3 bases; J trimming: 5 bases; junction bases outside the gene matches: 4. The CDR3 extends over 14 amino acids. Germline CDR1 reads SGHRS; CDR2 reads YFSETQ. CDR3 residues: CASSWRDRGTEAFF. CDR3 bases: TGCGCCAGCAGCTGGCGGGACAGGGGTACTGAAGCTTTCTTT.

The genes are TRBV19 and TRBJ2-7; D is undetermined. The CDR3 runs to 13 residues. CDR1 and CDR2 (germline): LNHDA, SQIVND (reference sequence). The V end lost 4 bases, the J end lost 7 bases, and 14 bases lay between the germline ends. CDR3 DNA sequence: TGTGCCAGTAGTAGTCCGGAGCTGGGAGAGCAGTACTTC. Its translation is CASSSPELGEQYF.

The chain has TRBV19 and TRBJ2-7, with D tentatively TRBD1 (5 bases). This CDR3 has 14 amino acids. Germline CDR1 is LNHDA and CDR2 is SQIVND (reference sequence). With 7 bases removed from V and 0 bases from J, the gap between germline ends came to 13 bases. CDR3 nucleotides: TGTGCCAGTAAAACAGGTCCTCTCTCCTACGAGCAGTACTTC. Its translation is CASKTGPLSYEQYF.

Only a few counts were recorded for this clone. DNA of the CDR3: TGTGCCAGCAGTTTTGGGACAGAGTACACTGAAGCTTTCTTT. Translated: CASSFGTEYTEAFF. The chain employs TRBV6-5 and TRBJ1-1; 7 bases agree with TRBD1. V shed 4 bases and J 3 bases; nucleotides not matched to a gene: 5. The CDR3 has 14 amino acids. The V gene's germline CDR1 is MNHEY and CDR2 SVGAGI.

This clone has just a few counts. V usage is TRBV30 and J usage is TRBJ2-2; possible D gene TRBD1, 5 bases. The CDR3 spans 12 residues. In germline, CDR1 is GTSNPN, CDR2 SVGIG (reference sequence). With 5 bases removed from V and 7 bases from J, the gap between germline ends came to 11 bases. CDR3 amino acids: CAWGSGRGELFF. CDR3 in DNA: TGTGCCTGGGGTTCAGGGCGCGGGGAGCTGTTTTTT.

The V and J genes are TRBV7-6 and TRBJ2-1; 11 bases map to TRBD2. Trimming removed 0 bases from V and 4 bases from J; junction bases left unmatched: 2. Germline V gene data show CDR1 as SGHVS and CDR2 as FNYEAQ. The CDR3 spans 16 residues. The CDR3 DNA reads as TGTGCCAGCAGCTTAGCTCGACTAGCGGGGTACAATGAGCAGTTCTTC. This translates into CASSLARLAGYNEQFF.

DNA for the CDR3: TGTGCCAGCAGCTACACTAGCGTCCCGTCCTACAATGAGCAGTTCTTC. Protein sequence: CASSYTSVPSYNEQFF. This rearrangement joins TRBV7-2 to TRBJ2-1, with 7 bases matching TRBD2. The CDR3 totals 16 residues. V trimming: 4 bases; J trimming: 1 base; junction bases outside the gene matches: 7. Germline CDR1 and CDR2: SGHTA and FQGNSA.

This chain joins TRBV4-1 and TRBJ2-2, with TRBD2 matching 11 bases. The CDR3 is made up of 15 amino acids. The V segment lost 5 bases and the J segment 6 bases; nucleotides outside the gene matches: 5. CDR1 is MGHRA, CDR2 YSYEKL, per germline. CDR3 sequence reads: CASSVSGRVAGELFF. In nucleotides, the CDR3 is TGCGCCAGCAGCGTTAGCGGGAGGGTCGCCGGGGAGCTGTTTTTT.

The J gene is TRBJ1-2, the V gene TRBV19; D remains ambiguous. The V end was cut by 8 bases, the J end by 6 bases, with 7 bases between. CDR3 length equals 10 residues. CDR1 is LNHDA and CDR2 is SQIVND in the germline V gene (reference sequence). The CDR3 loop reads CASGSDGYTF. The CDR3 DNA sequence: TGTGCCAGTGGGTCGGATGGCTACACCTTC. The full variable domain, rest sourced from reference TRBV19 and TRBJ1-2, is DGGITQSPKYLFRKEGQNVTLSCEQNLNHDAMYWYRQDPGQGLRLIYYSQIVNDFQKGDIAEGYSVSREKKESFPLTVTSAQKNPTAFYLCASGSDGYTFGSGTRLTVV.

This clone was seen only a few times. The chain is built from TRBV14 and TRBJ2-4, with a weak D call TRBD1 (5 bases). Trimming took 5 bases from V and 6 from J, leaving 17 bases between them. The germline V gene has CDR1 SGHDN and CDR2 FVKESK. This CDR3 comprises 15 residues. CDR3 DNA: TGTGCCAGCAGCTCAGGGTTCGGGTCGCGAAACATTCAGTACTTC. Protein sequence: CASSSGFGSRNIQYF.

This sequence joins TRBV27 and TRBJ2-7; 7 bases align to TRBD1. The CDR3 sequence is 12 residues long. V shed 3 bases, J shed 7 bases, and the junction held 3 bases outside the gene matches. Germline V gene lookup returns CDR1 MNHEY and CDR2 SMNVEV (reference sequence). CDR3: CASSFLDREQYF. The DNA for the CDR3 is TGTGCCAGCAGTTTCCTGGACAGGGAGCAGTACTTC.

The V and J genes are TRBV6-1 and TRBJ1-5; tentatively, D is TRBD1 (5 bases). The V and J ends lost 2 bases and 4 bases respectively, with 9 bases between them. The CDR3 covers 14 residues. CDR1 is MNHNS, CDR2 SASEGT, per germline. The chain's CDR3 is CASSEMGGNQPQHF. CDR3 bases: TGTGCCAGCAGTGAAATGGGGGGAAATCAGCCCCAGCATTTT.

CDR3 amino acids: CASSPTGTGWVGAFF. CDR3 sequence (DNA): TGTGCCAGCAGTCCTACCGGGACAGGGTGGGTAGGAGCTTTCTTT. V is TRBV27 and J is TRBJ1-1; 9 bases map to TRBD1. The ends lost 5 bases at V and 10 bases at J; junction bases unmatched: 14. Per the germline V gene, CDR1 is MNHEY and CDR2 is SMNVEV (reference sequence). The CDR3 contains 15 residues.

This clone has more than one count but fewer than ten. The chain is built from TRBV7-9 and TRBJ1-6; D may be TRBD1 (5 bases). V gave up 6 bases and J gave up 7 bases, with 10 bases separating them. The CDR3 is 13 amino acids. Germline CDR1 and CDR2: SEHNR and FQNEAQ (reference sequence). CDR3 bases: TGTGCCAGCAGGCGACAGTTAAATTCACCCCTCCACTTT. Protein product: CASRRQLNSPLHF.